The T cell receptor beta chain under discussion was sequenced for a study of blood T cell repertoires in COVID-19. The CDR3 contains 16 residues. J gave up 8 bases and V 0 bases, and 6 bases lay outside the gene matches. From germline, CDR1 is LGHNA and CDR2 YNFKEQ. Sequenced by immunoSEQ multiplex PCR; TCRdb stores in-frame clones only, minus some. This sample yields roughly 110,000 clones, of which less than 80% are seen a single time; roughly 6% belongs to the top ten. The clonotype originates from an elderly man with COVID-19, enrolled during active disease. V and J are TRBV4-2 and TRBJ2-1; 11 bases align to TRBD2. The specimen sequenced was peripheral blood. The CDR3 loop is CASSQEIAGGNDEQFF. The CDR3 DNA reads TGTGCCAGCAGCCAAGAGATAGCGGGAGGGAACGATGAGCAGTTCTTC.